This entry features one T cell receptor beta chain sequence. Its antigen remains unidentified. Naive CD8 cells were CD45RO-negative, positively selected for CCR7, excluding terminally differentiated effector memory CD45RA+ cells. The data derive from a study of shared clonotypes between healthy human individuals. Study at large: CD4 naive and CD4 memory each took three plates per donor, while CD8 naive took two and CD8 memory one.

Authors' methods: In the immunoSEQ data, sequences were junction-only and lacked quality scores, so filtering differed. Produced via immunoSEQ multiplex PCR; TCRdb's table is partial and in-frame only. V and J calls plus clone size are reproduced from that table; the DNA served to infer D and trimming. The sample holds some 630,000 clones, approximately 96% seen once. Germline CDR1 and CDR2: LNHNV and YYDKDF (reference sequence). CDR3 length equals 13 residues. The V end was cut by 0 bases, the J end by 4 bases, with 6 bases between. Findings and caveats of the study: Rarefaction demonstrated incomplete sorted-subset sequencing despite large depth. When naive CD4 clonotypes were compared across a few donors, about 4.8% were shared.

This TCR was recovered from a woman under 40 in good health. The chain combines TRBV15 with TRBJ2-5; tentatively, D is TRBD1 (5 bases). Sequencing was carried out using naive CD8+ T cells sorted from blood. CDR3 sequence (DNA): TGTGCCACCAGCAGAGAAAGGGGAGAGACCCAGTACTTC. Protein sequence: CATSRERGETQYF.